These 13 T cell receptor beta chains share one sample of origin, sequenced in a study of T cell repertoires in cytomegalovirus infection. TCRdb recomputed calls from the reads with MiXCR, one row per CDR3 protein. The table records 560,000 or so distinct CDR3 sequences, 16% of them present only once. Sequencing was carried out using CD8+ T cells from PBMCs. All receptors come from a human donor in good health (CMV status not recorded). Some clones in this sample may be carry-over from other donors' samples.

This chain joins TRBV9 and TRBJ1-1; 7 bases are shared with TRBD1. The CDR3 is made up of 16 amino acids. With V trimmed by 3 bases and J by 1 base, 9 bases remained unmatched. The germline gives CDR1 SGDLS, CDR2 YYNGEE. The CDR3 reads CASSATGRVANTEAFF. The CDR3 nucleotides read TGTGCCAGCAGCGCGACAGGGAGGGTCGCGAACACTGAAGCTTTCTTT.

V gene TRBV11-2 combines with J gene TRBJ2-1; D remains unclear. With 4 bases removed from V and 4 bases from J, the gap between germline ends came to 17 bases. In germline, CDR1 is SGHAT, CDR2 FQNNGV. The CDR3 has 16 residues. In nucleotides, the CDR3 is TGTGCCAGCAGCTCTCAAGTTGGGCTAGGATACAATGAGCAGTTCTTC. The encoded protein is CASSSQVGLGYNEQFF. Drawing the rest from reference TRBV11-2 and TRBJ2-1, the complete variable domain is EAGVAQSPRYKIIEKRQSVAFWCNPISGHATLYWYQQILGQGPKLLIQFQNNGVVDDSQLPKDRFSAERLKGVDSTLKIQPAKLEDSAVYLCASSSQVGLGYNEQFFGPGTRLTVL.

This clonotype turned up a few times. This sequence joins TRBV19 and TRBJ1-5, with 9 nucleotides matching TRBD1. The length of the CDR3 is 13 residues. Germline CDR1 and CDR2: LNHDA and SQIVND (reference sequence). The junction had 5 bases not matched to a gene; V was cut back by 7 bases and J by 7 bases. The CDR3 protein is CASTTGGVQPQHF. In DNA form, the CDR3 reads TGTGCCAGTACCACAGGGGGCGTACAGCCCCAGCATTTT.

This clonotype was seen many times. V and J are TRBV28 and TRBJ2-7; a weak D match, TRBD1 (5 bases). The CDR3 has 14 amino acids. Germline CDR1 MDHEN, CDR2 SYDVKM. Trimming left V 6 bases short and J 4 bases short, with 16 bases between. The CDR3 nucleotides read TGTGCCAGCAGCCAAGGGGCCTGGGCGTACGAGCAGTACTTC. Residues: CASSQGAWAYEQYF.

The table lists this clonotype with many counts. The chain uses TRBV7-8 and TRBJ2-7, with 11 bases identical to TRBD2. The V gene end was trimmed by 1 base and the J gene end by 5 bases; junction bases not matched to a gene: 10. Germline CDR1 SGHVS, CDR2 FQNEAQ. The CDR3 extends over 17 amino acids. As DNA, the CDR3 is TGTGCCAGCAGCTTAGTGCCGTCTAGCGGGAGGTTTCACGAGCAGTACTTC. It translates to CASSLVPSSGRFHEQYF.

This clonotype has at least ten counts. The chain couples TRBV11-2 to TRBJ2-2; 10 bases are shared with TRBD2. This CDR3 contains 15 residues. Trimming removed 4 bases from V and 4 bases from J; junction bases left unmatched: 3. Germline V CDR1 and CDR2: SGHAT, FQNNGV. CDR3 coding DNA: TGTGCCAGCAGCTCTAGCGGGGGAATCACCGGGGAGCTGTTTTTT. This gives the protein CASSSSGGITGELFF.

This clonotype was counted at least ten times. This chain joins TRBV10-3 and TRBJ2-7; either TRBD1 or TRBD2 may fit D (5 bases each). V gave up 4 bases and J gave up 5 bases, with 24 bases separating them. CDR3 length equals 17 residues. The germline V gene has CDR1 ENHRY and CDR2 SYGVKD. CDR3 bases: TGTGCCATCAGTGGAAGTGAGGGACCCCTTTTCCTCGACGAGCAGTACTTC. Its protein is CAISGSEGPLFLDEQYF.

Of note for this clonotype: The final CDR3 position lacks the conserved phenylalanine or tryptophan, pointing to a likely read error. The V and J genes are TRBV20-1 and TRBJ2-7, with no clear D. Trimming shortened V by 5 bases and J by 4 bases, and 18 bases separated the two germline ends. From germline, CDR1 is DFQATT and CDR2 SNEGSKA (reference sequence). CDR3 size: 14 residues. For the CDR3, the DNA is TGCAGTGCTGGATCCACCTTTCGGTTATACGAGCAGTACTTA. This encodes CSAGSTFRLYEQYL.

Ten or more counts support this clonotype. The V call is TRBV29-1, the J call TRBJ2-1; 10 bases fit TRBD1. This CDR3 region has 16 residues. Germline CDR1 reads SQVTM; CDR2 reads ANQGSEA. V trimming: 0 bases; J trimming: 3 bases; junction bases outside the gene matches: 5. DNA of the CDR3: TGCAGCGTTGAAGACCCCGGGACAGGGGACTACAATGAGCAGTTCTTC. This gives the protein CSVEDPGTGDYNEQFF.

This clonotype was seen a few times. This sequence joins TRBV6-5 and TRBJ1-5; D remains ambiguous. V was cut by 6 bases and J by 4 bases, with 13 bases left in between. There are 14 residues in the CDR3. The germline CDR1 and CDR2 sequences are MNHEY and SVGAGI. CDR3 sequence (DNA): TGTGCCAGCAGACCAACTAGTAGGAATCAGCCCCAGCATTTT. Residues: CASRPTSRNQPQHF.

There are many counts of this clonotype. The V call is TRBV10-3, the J call TRBJ2-5; D gene uncertain. The V end lost 8 bases, the J end lost 1 base, and 11 bases lay between the germline ends. Germline CDR1 and CDR2: ENHRY and SYGVKD. The CDR3 length is 13 residues. The chain's CDR3 is CAIRTETQETQYF. CDR3 DNA: TGTGCCATCCGAACGGAAACCCAAGAGACCCAGTACTTC.

There are many counts of this clonotype. The chain employs TRBV2 and TRBJ2-5; D not resolved. This CDR3 spans 15 amino acids. The V gene lost 1 base and the J gene lost 5 bases, with 14 bases spanning the gap. The germline V gene encodes CDR1 SNHLY and CDR2 FYNNEI. The CDR3 region has the DNA TGTGCCAGCAGTGAAGTAAATCGAGCTCTGGAGACCCAGTACTTC. Translation gives CASSEVNRALETQYF.

V usage is TRBV6-4 and J usage is TRBJ2-7, with 8 bases fitting TRBD2. This CDR3 contains 15 residues. Germline CDR1 and CDR2: MRHNA and SNTAGT. The J segment lost 7 bases and the V segment lost 4 bases, leaving 12 bases of the junction unmatched. The CDR3 DNA sequence: TGTGCCAGCAGTGGCAGCCCAGCGGGAGCTCAAGAGCAGTACTTC. It is translated as CASSGSPAGAQEQYF.